This TCR beta chain was identified in a study of identical twins' blood T cells. Six healthy women, forming three identical twin pairs, donated samples. TCR cDNA libraries came from RNA via a modified published protocol. As processed by the authors: Per-library CDR3 reads ranged 2.2 to 3.6 million; clonotypes, ~85,000 to ~500,000. TCRdb itself ran the 5' RACE reads through MiXCR, one entry per CDR3 protein. The V and J calls and clone size are TCRdb's, not the authors'. The sample yields a few hundred thousand distinct CDR3 sequences, around 30% seen once. This CDR3 has 16 amino acids. Germline CDR1 SGHAT, CDR2 FQNNGV. Unmatched junction bases numbered 3, after V lost 0 bases and J lost 3 bases.

The chain has TRBV11-2 and TRBJ2-5; 11 nucleotides agree with TRBD2. The sample taken for sequencing was PBMCs. The clonotype comes from a woman aged 18-49 years in good health. CDR3 sequence: CASSLELAGAKETQYF. The CDR3 coding sequence is TGTGCCAGCAGCTTAGAACTAGCGGGAGCTAAAGAGACCCAGTACTTC.